Listed below are T cell receptor beta chains from one sample, sequenced in a study of blood T cell repertoires in COVID-19. Sequencing used immunoSEQ multiplex PCR; TCRdb keeps in-frame clones, though not all of them. The data show roughly 300,000 clones, with 92% seen just once and less than 20% held by the top ten. The sequencing input was PBMCs or T cells enriched from blood (not recorded which). The source is a woman aged 30 to 39 who had recovered from COVID-19. The CDR3 runs from the conserved cysteine through the conserved F or W. Each record gives: D gene, V gene, clone size, J gene, CDR3 protein, CDR3 DNA. A D gene is named only where the DNA matches it firmly. Clone size is shown for a subset of rows, as once, few, many or a class of expanded clone.

>TRBD1|TRBV6-5|NA|TRBJ2-7
CASTHRQGSYEQYF
TGTGCCAGCACCCACCGACAGGGTTCCTACGAGCAGTACTTC
>TRBD2|TRBV7-7|NA|TRBJ2-3
CASSFSGGGRTDTQYF
TGTGCTAGCAGCTTTTCGGGGGGGGGCAGGACAGATACGCAGTATTTT
>TRBD2|TRBV20-1|NA|TRBJ2-7
CSASSSGGTYEQYF
TGCAGTGCTAGTTCCAGCGGGGGGACCTACGAGCAGTACTTC
>NA|TRBV4-1|once|TRBJ2-5
CASSPRGGQETQYF
TGCGCCAGCAGCCCTAGGGGGGGCCAAGAGACCCAGTACTTC
>TRBD2|TRBV18|once|TRBJ2-7
CASSPDGLVWPYEQYF
TGTGCCAGCTCACCAGATGGACTAGTTTGGCCTTACGAGCAGTACTTC
>TRBD1|TRBV2|NA|TRBJ1-6
CASSLRDSNNSPLHF
TGTGCCAGCAGCCTCCGGGACAGCAATAATTCACCCCTCCACTTT
>NA|TRBV5-4|NA|TRBJ2-7
CALNSDPSSYEQYF
TGTGCCTTAAATTCCGATCCGAGCTCCTACGAGCAGTACTTC
>NA|TRBV7-9|NA|TRBJ1-1
CASSYLGRMNTEAFF
TGTGCCAGCAGCTACCTGGGGAGGATGAACACTGAAGCTTTCTTT
>TRBD1|TRBV28|once|TRBJ1-4
CASSPPGQGNEKLFF
TGTGCCAGCAGTCCTCCGGGACAGGGTAATGAAAAACTGTTTTTT
>TRBD1|TRBV11-3|NA|TRBJ1-1
CASSLDRGRGTEAFF
TGTGCCAGCAGCTTGGACAGGGGGCGAGGCACTGAAGCTTTCTTT
>NA|TRBV19|NA|TRBJ1-6
CASSYFPGSNSPLHF
TGTGCCAGTAGCTACTTCCCCGGGTCCAATTCACCCCTCCACTTT
>NA|TRBV4-1|NA|TRBJ1-4
CASSQVTGEKLFF
TGCGCCAGCAGCCAAGTCACGGGGGAAAAACTGTTTTTT
>TRBD1|TRBV5-6|NA|TRBJ1-3
CASSLARRGTGNTIYF
TGTGCCAGCAGCTTGGCTCGCAGGGGGACTGGAAACACCATATATTTT
>TRBD2|TRBV7-2|NA|TRBJ2-7
CASSLRGTSHAEQYF
TGTGCCAGCAGCTTACGAGGGACTAGTCATGCCGAGCAGTACTTC
>TRBD2|TRBV4-2|NA|TRBJ2-7
CASSQAGGSSYEQYF
TGTGCCAGCAGCCAAGCGGGCGGGAGCTCCTACGAGCAGTACTTC